This T cell receptor (beta chain) was found in a study of blood T cell repertoires in COVID-19. Overall study: There were acute and convalescent COVID-19 samples, and they came from the United States, Italy and Spain. Sample material is recorded as cDNA or gDNA derived from T cells, B-cell-depleted T cells, or PBMCs.

Germline CDR1 is LNHDA and CDR2 is SQIVND (reference sequence). Between the trimmed V and J ends, which lost 1 base and 4 bases, there was a span of 9 bases. There are 14 residues in the CDR3. Clones were read by immunoSEQ multiplex PCR, and TCRdb kept only the in-frame ones, dropping some. The top ten clones hold about 4% of a sample with about 120,000 clones, around 81% of them seen once. The sequence derives from a woman in her fifties or sixties with acute or convalescent COVID-19. The chain joins TRBV19 to TRBJ2-3; a weak D match, TRBD2 (6 bases). The sequencing sample was made of peripheral blood. CDR3 region: CASSIVGGADTQYF. The CDR3 DNA reads TGTGCCAGTAGTATAGTCGGGGGTGCAGATACGCAGTATTTT.